Following are 2 T cell receptor beta chains from one sample sequenced in a study of cytomegalovirus exposure and HLA in healthy donors. Sequencing used immunoSEQ multiplex PCR; TCRdb keeps in-frame clones, though not all of them. The sample lists about 280,000 clones, over 75% occurring once. Specimen: PBMCs. These receptors originate from a woman under 30 in good health and CMV-seronegative.

The chain recombines TRBV5-6 with TRBJ2-5; D remains ambiguous. The CDR3 totals 13 residues. V was cut by 0 bases and J by 5 bases, with 8 bases left in between. Germline CDR1 SGHDT, CDR2 YYEEEE. The CDR3 here is CASSLGVSETQYF. The CDR3 DNA sequence: TGTGCCAGCAGCTTGGGAGTCTCGGAGACCCAGTACTTC.

The chain couples TRBV9 to TRBJ2-7; maybe TRBD1 (5 bases). The CDR3 spans 15 residues. Germline V gene data show CDR1 as SGDLS and CDR2 as YYNGEE. The V end was cut by 4 bases, the J end by 3 bases, with 17 bases between. The CDR3 DNA reads TGTGCCAGCAGCCCCCATGCAGGGCCCCTCTACGAGCAGTACTTC. It codes for CASSPHAGPLYEQYF.